This section outlines one TCR beta chain sequence together with its context. Its antigen is not known. This entry is derived from a study of cytomegalovirus exposure and HLA in healthy donors. Whole-study results and caveats: Earlier results showed most TCR beta V segments being productive about 87% or about 30% of the time. Reports indicated that the classifier achieved high specificity and sensitivity in diagnosing cytomegalovirus status. The availability of immune exposure information extended only to CMV serostatus.

The J segment lost 5 bases and the V segment lost 3 bases, leaving 6 bases of the junction unmatched. Germline-derived CDR1 and CDR2 are SGHDT and YYEEEE. The CDR3 loop spans 14 amino acids. The PCR made use of 60 Vbeta and 13 Jbeta primers. Profiled with immunoSEQ multiplex PCR; TCRdb holds only in-frame clones, not every one. The data contain 55,000 to 70,000 clones, roughly 84% of them singletons. The chain employs TRBV5-6 and TRBJ2-3; 7 nucleotides line up with TRBD1. The TCR sequence derives from a human donor in good health. The sample comprised PBMCs. The CDR3 nucleotides are TGTGCCAGCAGCTGGGACAGTCTCGGAGATACGCAGTATTTT. The encoded protein is CASSWDSLGDTQYF.